The 19 T cell receptor beta chains reported below all come from one sample, sequenced in a study of T-cell memory formation after mild COVID-19. TCRdb analysed the 5' RACE reads with MiXCR anew, one entry per CDR3 protein. The data hold a few hundred thousand distinct CDR3 sequences, with around a sixth observed a single time. The sample comprised PBMCs or a T cell subset sorted from them (not recorded which). These TCRs come from a man aged 18 to 29 who had mild COVID-19 (a few samples of this study predate the infection). Cell type and time point are not known.

The chain carries TRBV12-3 or TRBV12-4 and TRBJ2-1; 8 nucleotides match TRBD2. CDR3 length equals 11 residues. Trimming cost V 5 bases and J 12 bases; bases outside gene matches: 3. CDR3 sequence (DNA): TGTGCCAGCAGTCGGGGGGGCCGGCAGTTCTTC. It codes for CASSRGGRQFF.

The rearrangement links TRBV7-2 to TRBJ2-1; 12 bases are shared with TRBD2. The trim removed 4 bases at V and 12 bases at J, leaving 10 bases unmatched. CDR1 and CDR2 (germline): SGHTA, FQGNSA. The CDR3 length is 15 residues. The CDR3 protein is CASSYLAGGVIAQFF. The DNA of the CDR3 is TGTGCCAGCAGCTACCTAGCGGGGGGGGTAATTGCGCAGTTCTTC. Looking up the rest from reference TRBV7-2 and TRBJ2-1 gives the full variable domain: GAGVSQSPSNKVTEKGKDVELRCDPISGHTALYWYRQSLGQGLEFLIYFQGNSAPDKSGLPSDRFSAERTGGSVSTLTIQRTQQEDSAVYLCASSYLAGGVIAQFFGPGTRLTVL.

J is TRBJ2-7 and V is TRBV5-5; D ambiguous. The CDR3 has 15 residues. The V end lost 0 bases, the J end lost 6 bases, and 16 bases lay between the germline ends. CDR1 is SGHKS, CDR2 YYEKEE, per germline (reference sequence). The CDR3 coding sequence is TGTGCCAGCAGCTTGGCATTCGTCAAGGCGGCCGAGCAGTACTTC. Translating gives CASSLAFVKAAEQYF.

The chain uses TRBV6-5 and TRBJ1-1; D might be TRBD1 (5 bases). Germline CDR1 is MNHEY and CDR2 is SVGAGI. V lost 4 bases, J lost 3 bases, and 12 bases lay in between. CDR3 size: 14 residues. The CDR3 is CASSFQSGDTEAFF. In DNA, the CDR3 is TGTGCCAGCAGTTTCCAGTCGGGGGACACTGAAGCTTTCTTT.

This clonotype was seen more than once but under ten times. V gene TRBV6-6 combines with J gene TRBJ2-1, with 7 bases that match TRBD2. V shed 2 bases and J 10 bases; nucleotides not matched to a gene: 5. This CDR3 is built from 13 residues. Germline V CDR1 and CDR2: MNHNY, SVGAGI (reference sequence). This CDR3 reads CASSYPAGEEQFF. The CDR3 coding sequence is TGTGCCAGCAGTTACCCTGCGGGGGAGGAGCAGTTCTTC.

The chain employs TRBV20-1 and TRBJ2-2; TRBD1 agrees at 9 bases. This CDR3 is built from 13 residues. From germline, CDR1 is DFQATT and CDR2 SNEGSKA (reference sequence). The CDR3 here is CSLQGALTGELFF. The CDR3 DNA reads TGCAGCCTACAGGGGGCGCTGACCGGGGAGCTGTTTTTT.

The chain couples TRBV6-5 to TRBJ2-2; D assignment may be TRBD1 or TRBD2 (5 bases each). The CDR3 has 17 amino acids. Germline V gene data show CDR1 as MNHEY and CDR2 as SVGAGI. Between the trimmed V and J ends, which lost 2 bases and 3 bases, there was a span of 16 bases. The CDR3 sequence: CASSYNGARDYTGELFF. CDR3 nucleotides: TGTGCCAGCAGTTACAACGGGGCACGGGATTACACCGGGGAGCTGTTTTTT.

This clonotype was counted at least ten times. This chain uses TRBV7-2 with TRBJ2-3; 7 bases line up with TRBD2. The length of the CDR3 is 16 residues. In germline, CDR1 is SGHTA, CDR2 FQGNSA. V shed 0 bases, J shed 6 bases, and the junction held 9 bases outside the gene matches. The CDR3 DNA reads as TGTGCCAGCAGCTTAGCCCCACGCGTGGGGGGGGATACGCAGTATTTT. Protein: CASSLAPRVGGDTQYF. The variable domain in full, with the rest retrieved from reference TRBV7-2 and TRBJ2-3, is GAGVSQSPSNKVTEKGKDVELRCDPISGHTALYWYRQSLGQGLEFLIYFQGNSAPDKSGLPSDRFSAERTGGSVSTLTIQRTQQEDSAVYLCASSLAPRVGGDTQYFGPGTRLTVL.

This clonotype was seen a handful of times. The V and J genes are TRBV11-2 and TRBJ2-3; D possibly uses TRBD1 or TRBD2 (6 bases each). V dropped 7 bases and J dropped 0 bases, with 11 bases sitting between them. Germline loops: CDR1 SGHAT, CDR2 FQNNGV. This CDR3 comprises 14 residues. The CDR3 spells CASTDGGSTDTQYF. CDR3 in DNA: TGTGCCAGCACAGACGGGGGCAGCACAGATACGCAGTATTTT. Combining the CDR3 with reference TRBV11-2 and TRBJ2-3 gives the whole variable domain EAGVAQSPRYKIIEKRQSVAFWCNPISGHATLYWYQQILGQGPKLLIQFQNNGVVDDSQLPKDRFSAERLKGVDSTLKIQPAKLEDSAVYLCASTDGGSTDTQYFGPGTRLTVL.

This clonotype came up a few times. The rearrangement links TRBV4-2 to TRBJ2-1; 10 nucleotides match TRBD2. The CDR3 contains 17 residues. Germline CDR1 reads LGHNA; CDR2 reads YNFKEQ. Trimming removed 0 bases from V and 8 bases from J; junction bases left unmatched: 10. The DNA of the CDR3 is TGTGCCAGCAGCCAAGAAACTAGCGGGGACTCTATGTATGAGCAGTTCTTC. This translates into CASSQETSGDSMYEQFF.

The chain has TRBV10-1 and TRBJ2-3, with 7 bases lining up with TRBD2. The CDR3 covers 14 residues. The trim removed 8 bases at V and 2 bases at J, leaving 7 bases unmatched. The germline gives CDR1 WNHNN, CDR2 SYGVQD (reference sequence). This CDR3 is CASSPRDYTDTQYF. CDR3 nucleotide sequence: TGCGCCAGCTCTCCGCGGGACTACACAGATACGCAGTATTTT.

This chain uses TRBV15 with TRBJ1-6, with TRBD1 as a possible D gene (5 bases). This CDR3 spans 14 amino acids. Germline assignment: CDR1 LNHNV and CDR2 YYDKDF (reference sequence). V was cut by 6 bases and J by 0 bases, with 6 bases left in between. This CDR3 is CATRDNSYNSPLHF. The DNA for the CDR3 is TGTGCCACCAGGGACAACTCCTATAATTCACCCCTCCACTTT.

The V and J genes are TRBV20-1 and TRBJ2-3; D ambiguous. Germline V gene data show CDR1 as DFQATT and CDR2 as SNEGSKA (reference sequence). This CDR3 is 15 amino acids long. Trimming stripped 2 bases from V and 1 base from J, with 13 bases between. DNA of the CDR3: TGCAGTGCTAGACCGCCCCGTGAAGGCACAGATACGCAGTATTTT. Its translation is CSARPPREGTDTQYF.

The V gene is TRBV27, the J gene TRBJ2-7; TRBD1 matches 7 bases. V shed 6 bases and J 3 bases; nucleotides not matched to a gene: 11. CDR3 length equals 15 residues. Germline CDR1 is MNHEY and CDR2 is SMNVEV (reference sequence). The CDR3: CASRRLTGVGYEQYF. The CDR3, as DNA: TGTGCCAGCAGGCGATTAACAGGGGTTGGCTACGAGCAGTACTTC.

This clonotype was seen many times. The rearrangement uses TRBV4-1 and TRBJ2-4; no reliable D call. The CDR3 covers 15 residues. V lost 1 base and J 3 bases, leaving 10 bases between the germline ends. The germline gives CDR1 MGHRA, CDR2 YSYEKL. The CDR3, as DNA: TGCGCCAGCAGCCAAGTCCCCCCCGGCAAAAACATTCAGTACTTC. Protein: CASSQVPPGKNIQYF.

This clonotype was detected ten times or more. The CDR3 region is CATSDGQGGTDTQYF. The CDR3 DNA follows: TGTGCCACCAGTGACGGACAGGGGGGTACAGATACGCAGTATTTT. The chain uses TRBV24-1 and TRBJ2-3; the match to TRBD1 covers 10 bases. The CDR3 length is 15 residues. Per germline, CDR1 KGHDR and CDR2 SFDVKD. V was clipped by 4 bases and J by 3 bases; unmatched bases: 3.

Here the CDR3 DNA reads TGCAGTGCGGGGGAATCTAGCAATCAGCCCCAGCATTTT. Protein: CSAGESSNQPQHF. This chain links TRBV20-1 with TRBJ1-5, with D perhaps TRBD1 (5 bases). The germline V gene has CDR1 DFQATT and CDR2 SNEGSKA (reference sequence). This CDR3 comprises 13 residues. V lost 6 bases to trimming and J lost 0 bases, with 9 bases between them.

This clonotype was counted a few times. The chain carries TRBV7-9 and TRBJ2-2; 8 positions match TRBD1. Germline V gives CDR1 SEHNR, CDR2 FQNEAQ (reference sequence). The V and J ends lost 2 bases and 6 bases, in that order; junction bases with no gene match: 5. The CDR3 is 15 residues long. The CDR3 is CASSLWTGSAGELFF. The CDR3 region has the DNA TGTGCCAGCAGCTTATGGACAGGGTCGGCCGGGGAGCTGTTTTTT.

In this sample, this clonotype turned up a few times. The rearrangement joins TRBV29-1 to TRBJ2-3; D might be TRBD1 (5 bases). Germline V lookup: CDR1 SQVTM, CDR2 ANQGSEA. With 4 bases removed from V and 4 bases from J, the gap between germline ends came to 18 bases. The CDR3 runs to 15 residues. CDR3 sequence (DNA): TGCAGCGTTGTAAAGGACATCGGATTTTCAGATACGCAGTATTTT. It encodes CSVVKDIGFSDTQYF.